Given below is one TCR beta chain in context. Germline lookup yields CDR1 MNHEY and CDR2 SVGEGT. The V end lost 6 bases, the J end lost 6 bases, and 6 bases lay between the germline ends. CDR3 size: 11 residues. The sample originates from a study of T cell responses to AZD1222 COVID-19 vaccine. Measured with immunoSEQ multiplex PCR; TCRdb has only the in-frame clones, and not every one. The sample includes 150,000 to 200,000 clones, more than 90% of them seen just once. The starting material was peripheral blood, obtained 28 days after the second dose of the MenACWY control vaccine. The chain links TRBV6-2 or TRBV6-3 to TRBJ2-1, with a tentative D call TRBD2 (5 bases). This TCR came from an adult who received the MenACWY meningococcal vaccine as a control. CDR3 nucleotides: TGTGCCAGCAGCGGAGGCAATGAGCAGTTCTTC. It specifies CASSGGNEQFF.